This T cell receptor beta chain comes out of a study of beta chain features in type 1 diabetes. General observations from the study: TCRB CDR3s were moderately but significantly shorter in Type 1 diabetes patients in all four CD4+ subsets.

The sequenced template was cDNA made from the entire isolated RNA. The method was immunoSEQ multiplex PCR; TCRdb's version includes in-frame clones alone and lacks a portion of them. Among about 120,000 clones, roughly 17% were seen once, and the ten largest hold over 2%. In the case of this clone: Its specificity is not known.

V lost 2 bases and J lost 1, with 12 bases in between. The CDR3 loop spans 15 amino acids. The germline CDR1 and CDR2 sequences are GTSNPN and SVGIG (reference sequence). Sequenced material: central memory CD4+ T cells from blood. The chain uses TRBV30 and TRBJ2-1; either TRBD1 or TRBD2 may fit D (5 bases each). The origin of this receptor is a young man with type 1 diabetes. CDR3 amino acids: CAWSKAGSSYNEQFF. CDR3 nucleotides: TGTGCCTGGAGTAAGGCAGGGAGTTCCTACAATGAGCAGTTCTTC.